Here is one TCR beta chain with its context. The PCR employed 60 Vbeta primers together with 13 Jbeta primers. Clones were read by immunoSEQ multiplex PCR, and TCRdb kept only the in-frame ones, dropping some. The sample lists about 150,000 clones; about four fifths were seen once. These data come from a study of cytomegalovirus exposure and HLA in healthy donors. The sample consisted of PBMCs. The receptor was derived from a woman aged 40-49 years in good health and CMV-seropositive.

The CDR3 loop is CASSLSVAGGPGEQFF. The CDR3 DNA is TGTGCCAGCAGCTTGAGTGTGGCGGGAGGGCCGGGAGAGCAGTTCTTC. The chain has TRBV7-6 and TRBJ2-1; TRBD2 matches 9 bases. The V and J ends lost 3 bases and 10 bases, in that order; junction bases with no gene match: 13. Germline V lookup: CDR1 SGHVS, CDR2 FNYEAQ. The CDR3 covers 16 residues.